This paragraph covers one T cell receptor (beta chain) sequence. What it recognizes is unknown. This specimen comes from a study of T cells in Graves' hyperthyroidism and ophthalmopathy. From RNA transcripts, TCR beta CDR3 regions were amplified. HTBI primers drove first-round RT-PCR of the TCR CDR3. Each CDR3 protein is one row after TCRdb ran MiXCR on the multiplex PCR reads. The table has around 420,000 distinct CDR3 sequences, roughly 14% seen once. Graves' hyperthyroidism without ophthalmopathy progression within 18 months was termed stable. The study enrolled patients aged 18 to 65 with newly diagnosed hyperthyroidism of under 2 months' duration. Over 9 ml of fresh peripheral blood supplied the PBMCs. Study results and limitations: Clonotypes that were expanded in thyroid above 0.001 mostly appeared in blood too.

The CDR3 spans 13 residues. V lost 5 bases and J lost 1; bases outside the gene matches: 3. CDR1 and CDR2 from the germline V gene are SQVTM and ANQGSEA. The source of this sequence is a young woman with Graves' hyperthyroidism. Sequenced input: blood. V and J are TRBV29-1 and TRBJ2-3, with TRBD1 matching 7 bases. The CDR3 DNA follows: TGCAGCGTTTGGACAGGCCGCACAGATACGCAGTATTTT. Protein sequence: CSVWTGRTDTQYF.